The TCR beta chain described here comes from a study of shared clonotypes between healthy human individuals. Naive CD8 cells were CD45RO-negative, positively selected for CCR7, excluding terminally differentiated effector memory CD45RA+ cells. In the study's own analysis: Filtering was not the same, since immunoSEQ gave junction-only sequences without quality scores. Clones were read by immunoSEQ multiplex PCR, and TCRdb kept only the in-frame ones, dropping some. Clone size and V and J calls were adopted from that table, with D and trimming inferred from the DNA. The sample lists roughly 850,000 clones, 95% to 97% seen once, with about 0.22% in the top ten. This CDR3 region has 16 residues. Per germline, CDR1 LNHNV and CDR2 YYDKDF (reference sequence). Trimming cost V 1 base and J 4 bases, with 14 bases left between them.

Input material: naive CD8+ T cells sorted from blood. The chain couples TRBV15 to TRBJ1-3; maybe TRBD1 (5 bases). The TCR originated in a man younger than 40 in good health. The CDR3 loop reads CATSRVKGIEGNTIYF. The CDR3 DNA sequence: TGTGCCACCAGCAGAGTAAAGGGGATAGAAGGAAACACCATATATTTT.